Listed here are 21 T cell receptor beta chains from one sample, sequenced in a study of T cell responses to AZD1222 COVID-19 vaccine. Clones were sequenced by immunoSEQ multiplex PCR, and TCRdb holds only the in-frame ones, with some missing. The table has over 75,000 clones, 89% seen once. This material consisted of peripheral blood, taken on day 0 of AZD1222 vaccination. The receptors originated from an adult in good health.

DNA for the CDR3: TGCGCCAGCAGCATAACGACAGGGTTGGGACAGCCCCAGCATTTT. Its protein product is CASSITTGLGQPQHF. The V call is TRBV5-1, the J call TRBJ1-5, with 7 bases that match TRBD1. CDR1 and CDR2 from the germline V gene are SGHRS and YFSETQ. J was trimmed by 7 bases and V by 4 bases; bases with no gene match: 11. The CDR3 is 15 amino acids.

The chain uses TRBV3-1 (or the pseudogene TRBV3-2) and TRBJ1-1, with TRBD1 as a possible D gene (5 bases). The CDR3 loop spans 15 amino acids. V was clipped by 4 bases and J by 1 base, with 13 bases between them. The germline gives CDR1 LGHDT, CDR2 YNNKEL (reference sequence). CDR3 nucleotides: TGTGCCAGCAGCCCCGTGGGCAGGGAGAACACTGAAGCTTTCTTT. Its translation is CASSPVGRENTEAFF.

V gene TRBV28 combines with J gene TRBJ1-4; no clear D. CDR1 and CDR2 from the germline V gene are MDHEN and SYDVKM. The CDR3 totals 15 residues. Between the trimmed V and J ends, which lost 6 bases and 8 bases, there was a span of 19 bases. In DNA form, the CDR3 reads TGTGCCAGCAGCCTAACAGTCCCCGGGGTCGAAAAACTGTTTTTT. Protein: CASSLTVPGVEKLFF.

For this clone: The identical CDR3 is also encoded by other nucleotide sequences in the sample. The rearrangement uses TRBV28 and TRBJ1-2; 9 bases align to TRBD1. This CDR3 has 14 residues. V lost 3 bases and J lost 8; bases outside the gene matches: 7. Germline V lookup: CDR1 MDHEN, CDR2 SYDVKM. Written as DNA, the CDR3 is TGTGCCAGCAGTTTGGGACAGGGCACAGGGGGCTACACCTTC. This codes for CASSLGQGTGGYTF.

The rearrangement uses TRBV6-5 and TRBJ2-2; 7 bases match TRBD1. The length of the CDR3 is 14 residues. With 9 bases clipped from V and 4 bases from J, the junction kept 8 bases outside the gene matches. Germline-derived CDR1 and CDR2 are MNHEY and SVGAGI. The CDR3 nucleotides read TGTGCCAGTTCGCAGACAGGGTTCACCGGGGAGCTGTTTTTT. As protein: CASSQTGFTGELFF.

Here the CDR3 DNA reads TGTGCCAGCAGTTACGGCGGCCCCTACGAGCAGTACTTC. Translated, it gives CASSYGGPYEQYF. The V gene is TRBV6-5, the J gene TRBJ2-7; D call uncertain. Germline values: CDR1 MNHEY, CDR2 SVGAGI. The germline V and J ends were trimmed by 2 bases and 2 bases, with 7 bases remaining between them. This CDR3 spans 13 amino acids.

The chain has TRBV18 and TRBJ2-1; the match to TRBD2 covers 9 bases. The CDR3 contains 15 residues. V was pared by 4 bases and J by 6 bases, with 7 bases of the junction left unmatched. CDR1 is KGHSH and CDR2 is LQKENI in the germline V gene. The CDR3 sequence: CASSLAGVLSNEQFF. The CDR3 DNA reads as TGTGCCAGCTCACTAGCGGGAGTTCTTTCCAATGAGCAGTTCTTC.

CDR3 nucleotides: TGTGCCAGCAGCTACCTCGGGAATCAGCCCCAGCATTTT. Protein sequence: CASSYLGNQPQHF. This chain joins TRBV3-1 (or the pseudogene TRBV3-2) and TRBJ1-5, with D unresolved. V was pared by 5 bases and J by 4 bases, with 9 bases between. Germline CDR1 LGHDT, CDR2 YNNKEL (reference sequence). The CDR3 loop spans 13 amino acids.

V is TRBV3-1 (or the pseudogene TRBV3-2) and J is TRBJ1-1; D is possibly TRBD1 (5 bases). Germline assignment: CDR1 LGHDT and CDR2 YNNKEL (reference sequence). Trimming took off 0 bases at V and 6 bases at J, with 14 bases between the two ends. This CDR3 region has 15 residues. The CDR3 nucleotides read TGTGCCAGCAGCCAAGAATTTCGACCCAGGGCTGAAGCTTTCTTT. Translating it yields CASSQEFRPRAEAFF.

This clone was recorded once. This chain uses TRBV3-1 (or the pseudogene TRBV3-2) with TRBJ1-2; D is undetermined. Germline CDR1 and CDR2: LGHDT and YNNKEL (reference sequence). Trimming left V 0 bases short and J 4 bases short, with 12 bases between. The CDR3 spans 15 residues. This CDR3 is CASSQDSRVFYGYTF. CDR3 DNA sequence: TGTGCCAGCAGCCAAGATTCAAGGGTTTTCTATGGCTACACCTTC.

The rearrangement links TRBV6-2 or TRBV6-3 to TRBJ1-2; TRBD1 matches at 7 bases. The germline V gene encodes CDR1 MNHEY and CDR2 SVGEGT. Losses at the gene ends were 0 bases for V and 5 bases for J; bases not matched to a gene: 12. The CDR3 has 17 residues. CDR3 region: CASSYSIGQVHLYGYTF. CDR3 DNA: TGTGCCAGCAGTTACTCGATCGGACAGGTGCATCTGTATGGCTACACCTTC.

The CDR3 bases are TGTGCCAGCAGCTTGGTTGGACAGGGGATGGAGACCCAGTACTTC. Its translation: CASSLVGQGMETQYF. The J gene is TRBJ2-5, the V gene TRBV5-8; 9 positions agree with TRBD1. The junction had 5 bases not matched to a gene; V was cut back by 0 bases and J by 5 bases. The CDR3 runs 15 residues. Germline V lookup: CDR1 SGHTS, CDR2 YDEGEE.

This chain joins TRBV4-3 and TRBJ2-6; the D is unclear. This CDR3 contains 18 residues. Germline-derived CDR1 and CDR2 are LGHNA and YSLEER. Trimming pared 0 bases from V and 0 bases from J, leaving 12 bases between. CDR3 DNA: TGCGCCAGCAGCCAAGATGGGCCTGAAGCCTCTGGGGCCAACGTCCTGACTTTC. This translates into CASSQDGPEASGANVLTF.

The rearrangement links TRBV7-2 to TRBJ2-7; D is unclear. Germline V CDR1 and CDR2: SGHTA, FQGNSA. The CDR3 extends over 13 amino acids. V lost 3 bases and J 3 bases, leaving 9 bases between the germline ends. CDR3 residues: CASSFSASYEQYF. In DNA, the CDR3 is TGTGCCAGCAGCTTTTCTGCGAGCTACGAGCAGTACTTC.

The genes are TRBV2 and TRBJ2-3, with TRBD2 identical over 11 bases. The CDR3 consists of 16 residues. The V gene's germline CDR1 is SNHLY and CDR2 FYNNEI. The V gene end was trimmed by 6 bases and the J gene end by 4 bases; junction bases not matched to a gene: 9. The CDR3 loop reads CASRVSGRAGADTQYF. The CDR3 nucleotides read TGTGCCAGCAGGGTTAGCGGGAGGGCCGGTGCAGATACGCAGTATTTT.

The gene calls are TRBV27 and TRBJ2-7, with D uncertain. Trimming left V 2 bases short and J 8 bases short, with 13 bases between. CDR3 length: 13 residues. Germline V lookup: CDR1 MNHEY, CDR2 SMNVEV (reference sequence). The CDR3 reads CASSLTTGFKQYF. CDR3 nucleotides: TGTGCCAGCAGTTTAACGACGGGTTTTAAGCAGTACTTC.

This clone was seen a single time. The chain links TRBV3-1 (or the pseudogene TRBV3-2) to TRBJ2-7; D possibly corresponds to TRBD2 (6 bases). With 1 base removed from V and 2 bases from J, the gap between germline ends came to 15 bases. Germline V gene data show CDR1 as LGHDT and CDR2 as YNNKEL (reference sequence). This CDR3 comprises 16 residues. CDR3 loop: CASSQGLALTPYEQYF. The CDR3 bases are TGTGCCAGCAGCCAAGGTCTAGCGCTCACCCCCTACGAGCAGTACTTC.

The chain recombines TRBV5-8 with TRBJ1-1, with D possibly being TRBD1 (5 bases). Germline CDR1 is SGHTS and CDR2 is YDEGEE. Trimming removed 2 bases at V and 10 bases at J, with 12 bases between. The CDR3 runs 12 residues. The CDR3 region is CASSFLGVRAFF. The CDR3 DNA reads TGTGCCAGCAGCTTTTTAGGGGTTCGAGCTTTCTTT.

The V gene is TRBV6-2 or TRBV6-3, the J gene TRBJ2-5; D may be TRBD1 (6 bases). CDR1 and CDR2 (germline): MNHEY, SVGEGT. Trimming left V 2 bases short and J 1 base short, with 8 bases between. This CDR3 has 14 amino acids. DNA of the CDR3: TGTGCCAGCAGTTACCGACAGGCCCAAGAGACCCAGTACTTC. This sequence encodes CASSYRQAQETQYF.

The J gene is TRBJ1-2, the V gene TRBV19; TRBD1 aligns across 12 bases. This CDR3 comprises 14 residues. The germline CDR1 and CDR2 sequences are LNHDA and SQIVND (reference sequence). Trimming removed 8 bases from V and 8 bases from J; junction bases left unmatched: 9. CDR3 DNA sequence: TGTGCCAGTTTCCCGGGACAGGGGGCAGGAGGCTACACCTTC. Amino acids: CASFPGQGAGGYTF.

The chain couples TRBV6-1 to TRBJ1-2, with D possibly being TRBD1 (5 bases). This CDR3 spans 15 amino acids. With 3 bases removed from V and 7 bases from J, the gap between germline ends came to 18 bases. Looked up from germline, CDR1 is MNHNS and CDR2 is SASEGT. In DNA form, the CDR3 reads TGTGCCAGCAGTGATGCCAGGGTTCTCTACGGTGGCTACACCTTC. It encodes CASSDARVLYGGYTF.